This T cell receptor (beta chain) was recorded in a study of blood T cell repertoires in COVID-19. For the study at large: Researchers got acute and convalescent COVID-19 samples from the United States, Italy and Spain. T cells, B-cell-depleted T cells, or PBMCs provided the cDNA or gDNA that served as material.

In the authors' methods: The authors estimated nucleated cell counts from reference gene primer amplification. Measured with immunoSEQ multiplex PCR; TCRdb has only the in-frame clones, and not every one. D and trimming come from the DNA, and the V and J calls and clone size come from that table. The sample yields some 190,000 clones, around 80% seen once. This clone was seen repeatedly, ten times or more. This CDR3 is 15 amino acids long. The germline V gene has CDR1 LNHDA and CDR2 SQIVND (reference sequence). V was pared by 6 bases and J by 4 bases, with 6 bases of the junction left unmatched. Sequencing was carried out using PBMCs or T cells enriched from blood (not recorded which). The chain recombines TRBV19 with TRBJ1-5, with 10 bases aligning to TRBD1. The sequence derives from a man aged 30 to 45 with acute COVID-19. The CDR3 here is CASRDRGKSNQPQHF. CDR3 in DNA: TGTGCCAGTAGGGACAGGGGGAAAAGTAATCAGCCCCAGCATTTT.